Below, 3 T cell receptor beta chains from the same sample are listed, as sequenced in a study of T cells in tuberculosis. The data were produced by immunoSEQ multiplex PCR, yet TCRdb's version contains in-frame clones alone and is incomplete. The sample has approximately 59,000 clones, 81% seen once. After thawing and overnight rest, PBMC were stained with GMM-loaded CD1B tetramer, viability dye and anti-CD3 for sorting. The lipid loaded on the CD1B tetramers was C32 glucose monomycolate from Rhodococcus equi. The sample consisted of CD1b-GMM tetramer-negative cells sorted from PBMCs. These receptor sequences come from an adult woman with latent tuberculosis.

CDR3 loop: CASSELLAGSLSYNEQFF. The DNA for the CDR3 is TGTGCCAGCAGTGAATTACTAGCGGGATCCCTATCCTACAATGAGCAGTTCTTC. This chain uses TRBV6-1 with TRBJ2-1, with 10 bases identical to TRBD2. Losses at the gene ends were 2 bases for V and 1 base for J; bases not matched to a gene: 8. Germline V gene lookup returns CDR1 MNHNS and CDR2 SASEGT. CDR3 length: 18 residues.

The V gene is TRBV27, the J gene TRBJ1-5; weak D call: TRBD2 (5 bases). The J call may be incorrect, as the DNA end agrees better with TRBJ2-3. There are 16 residues in the CDR3. Looked up from germline, CDR1 is MNHEY and CDR2 is SMNVEV (reference sequence). CDR3 region: CASSLYGGNSNQPQYF. CDR3 nucleotide sequence: TGTGCCAGCAGTTTATACGGAGGAAATAGCAATCAGCCCCAGTATTTT.

The chain uses TRBV28 and TRBJ1-3; D gene unclear. This CDR3 comprises 17 residues. The germline CDR1 and CDR2 sequences are MDHEN and SYDVKM. V lost 6 bases and J 0 bases, leaving 18 bases between the germline ends. The CDR3 nucleotides are TGTGCCAGCAGGCCCGGAGGGCAGGCGAGCTCTGGAAACACCATATATTTT. This sequence encodes CASRPGGQASSGNTIYF.